Listed below are T cell receptor beta chains from one sample, sequenced in a study of T cell responses to AZD1222 COVID-19 vaccine. The assay was immunoSEQ multiplex PCR, and TCRdb's table has in-frame clones only and misses some. The table records more than 85,000 clones, 85% to 90% of them present only once. This material consisted of peripheral blood, taken on day 0 of AZD1222 vaccination. These receptors all come from an adult in good health. CDR3s include the opening cysteine and the closing phenylalanine or tryptophan. The D gene is left open where the match is weak. Rows give clone size only sometimes, using once, few, many, or a class for an expanded clone.

d_call	clone_size	v_call	j_call	cdr3_nt	cdr3_aa
TRBD2	NA	TRBV5-1	TRBJ2-7	TGCGCCAGCAGTCAGGTAGCGGGGGCCTCTTACGAGCAGTACTTC	CASSQVAGASYEQYF
NA	NA	TRBV5-1	TRBJ1-3	TGCGCCAGCAGCTTGGGGGTTAGCTCTGGAAACACCATATATTTT	CASSLGVSSGNTIYF
NA	NA	TRBV2	TRBJ2-1	TGTGCCAGCAGTGAGACAACCACTGGGGAGCAGTTCTTC	CASSETTTGEQFF
NA	NA	TRBV19	TRBJ1-5	TGTGCCAGTAGTATTGGCAATCAGCCCCAGCATTTT	CASSIGNQPQHF
NA	once	TRBV6-5	TRBJ2-7	TGTGCCAGCAGTTACGGCGCCGGGCTGAGGGAGCAGTACTTC	CASSYGAGLREQYF
NA	NA	TRBV9	TRBJ2-2	TGTGCCAGCAGCCTCCGGGACCCCCTCACCGGGGAGCTGTTTTTT	CASSLRDPLTGELFF
NA	NA	TRBV19	TRBJ1-5	TGTGCCAGTAGTATTCCTGGCAGTAGCAATCAGCCCCAGCATTTT	CASSIPGSSNQPQHF
NA	NA	TRBV28	TRBJ1-6	TGTGCCAGCAGTCCCGTTACTGGGTATAATTCACCCCTCCACTTT	CASSPVTGYNSPLHF
TRBD2	NA	TRBV7-2	TRBJ2-3	TGTGCCAGCAGCTTAGGGCCTAGCGGGAGTTACGATACGCAGTATTTT	CASSLGPSGSYDTQYF
TRBD1	many	TRBV9	TRBJ1-5	TGTGCCAGCAGCCCGCAGCCGGATATTGTTCAGGGGGATCAGCCCCAGCATTTT	CASSPQPDIVQGDQPQHF
NA	NA	TRBV6-2/TRBV6-3	TRBJ2-7	TGTGCCAGCAGTTCCTCTGGGTCCCTCGGCATCTACGAGCAGTACTTC	CASSSSGSLGIYEQYF
NA	NA	TRBV7-6	TRBJ1-3	TGTGCCAGCAGCCCCGTGCAGGGGCTTAACACCATATATTTT	CASSPVQGLNTIYF
NA	NA	TRBV15	TRBJ2-5	TGTGCCACCAAAAGGTACGGGGCTCAAGAGACCCAGTACTTC	CATKRYGAQETQYF
NA	NA	TRBV20-1	TRBJ2-1	TGCAGTGCTAGTAATCCGGGAGTTGGAGAGGATGAGCAGTTCTTC	CSASNPGVGEDEQFF
TRBD2	NA	TRBV3-1/TRBV3-2	TRBJ2-2	TGTGCCAGCAGCGAAAGAGGACTAGACACCGGGGAGCTGTTTTTT	CASSERGLDTGELFF
TRBD1	NA	TRBV10-3	TRBJ2-7	TGTGCCATCAGCACCCAGGGGGCGGGGGAGCAGTACTTC	CAISTQGAGEQYF
NA	NA	TRBV5-1	TRBJ1-2	TGCGCCAGCAGCTTGGCCAGGCAGGAGGGGGACTACACCTTC	CASSLARQEGDYTF
NA	NA	TRBV3-1/TRBV3-2	TRBJ1-1	TGTGCCAGCAGCCAAATGGGGACTGAAGCTTTCTTT	CASSQMGTEAFF
NA	NA	TRBV2	TRBJ2-1	TGTGCCAGCAGCGGGGGACCATACAATGAGCAGTTCTTC	CASSGGPYNEQFF
NA	NA	TRBV3-1/TRBV3-2	TRBJ1-6	TGTGCCAGCAGCCAAGTAGAGGCCGTCAGGGCATCACCCCTCCACTTT	CASSQVEAVRASPLHF
NA	NA	TRBV15	TRBJ1-2	TGTGCCACCAGCAGAGACCCCATGCCCGGCTATGGCTACACCTTC	CATSRDPMPGYGYTF
NA	NA	TRBV28	TRBJ1-5	TGTGCCAGCAGCATCGGGACGGATAGCAATCAGCCCCAGCATTTT	CASSIGTDSNQPQHF
NA	NA	TRBV6-1	TRBJ1-2	TGTGCCAGCAGTGAAGCTCGGGGGTACTATGGCTACACCTTC	CASSEARGYYGYTF
NA	once	TRBV5-1	TRBJ2-3	TGCGCCAGCAGCTGGGGACACAGTCCTAGCACAGATACGCAGTATTTT	CASSWGHSPSTDTQYF
TRBD1	NA	TRBV15	TRBJ2-1	TGTGCCACCAGCAGAGGCGGACAGGCTTCTTACAATGAGCAGTTCTTC	CATSRGGQASYNEQFF
NA	NA	TRBV5-1	TRBJ2-7	TGCGCCAGCAGCTGGGAGGTAGGGGGGACTCCCTACGAGCAGTACTTC	CASSWEVGGTPYEQYF
NA	NA	TRBV2	TRBJ1-2	TGTGCCAGCAGTGACTGGACAGACTATGGCTACACCTTC	CASSDWTDYGYTF
NA	NA	TRBV27	TRBJ1-1	TGTGCCAGCAGTTCCCAGCGCTCACGGACTGAAGCTTTCTTT	CASSSQRSRTEAFF
NA	NA	TRBV28	TRBJ2-7	TGTGCCAGCAAGTCAACAGCCTCCTACGAGCAGTACTTC	CASKSTASYEQYF
NA	NA	TRBV5-1	TRBJ2-5	TGCGCCAGCAGCGCTACACTAGTCGAGCAGACCCAGTACTTC	CASSATLVEQTQYF
NA	NA	TRBV24-1	TRBJ1-2	TGTGCCACCAGTGGGGGACTTGGACCGCTCAACTATGGCTACACCTTC	CATSGGLGPLNYGYTF
NA	NA	TRBV7-9	TRBJ1-1	TGTGCCAGCAGCCCAGGGTACGGGGGTGAAACTGAAGCTTTCTTT	CASSPGYGGETEAFF
NA	NA	TRBV7-6	TRBJ2-1	TGTGCCAGCAGCTTAGCGCTCGGGACTGCAAGCTCCTACAATGAGCAGTTCTTC	CASSLALGTASSYNEQFF
TRBD1	NA	TRBV6-4	TRBJ2-2	TGTGCCAGCAGCCGAGCCCCGGGACAGGGATCCGGGGAGCTGTTTTTT	CASSRAPGQGSGELFF
NA	NA	TRBV6-4	TRBJ1-3	TGTGCCAGCAGAAGAGACGGAGACTCTGGAAACACCATATATTTT	CASRRDGDSGNTIYF
NA	NA	TRBV25-1	TRBJ1-3	TGTGCCAAAAGTGTGTCCCCCACGCACCCGGGGTATTTT	CAKSVSPTHPGYF
NA	NA	TRBV6-5	TRBJ2-7	TGTGCCAGCATCCTGGTTACCGAGCAGTACTTC	CASILVTEQYF
NA	NA	TRBV3-1/TRBV3-2	TRBJ1-3	TGTGCCAGCAGCCAAGCGGGGGGTAGGAGAAACACCATATATTTT	CASSQAGGRRNTIYF
NA	NA	TRBV11-2	TRBJ2-7	TGTGCCAGCAGCAGAAGCCGGGACTGGCATTTC	CASSRSRDWHF
NA	once	TRBV5-1	TRBJ1-2	TGCGCCAGCAGCTTGGGCGGGGCCCCTAACTATGGCTACACCTTC	CASSLGGAPNYGYTF
NA	NA	TRBV19	TRBJ1-1	TGTGCCAGTAGTATATACGGAACTGAAGCTTTCTTT	CASSIYGTEAFF
NA	NA	TRBV27	TRBJ2-7	TGTGCCAGCAGTCTCGGGAACACAAACTACGAGCAGTACTTC	CASSLGNTNYEQYF
NA	NA	TRBV15	TRBJ1-6	TGTGCCACCAGCGGCCAGAGCTCCTATAATTCACCCCTCCACTTT	CATSGQSSYNSPLHF
NA	NA	TRBV11-3	TRBJ2-5	TGTGCCAGCAGCTTAGACGGGGGTTTGGTAGGCGAGACCCAGTACTTC	CASSLDGGLVGETQYF
NA	NA	TRBV5-8	TRBJ1-5	TGTGCCAGCAGCCGCGGGACGGTGGACAATCAGCCCCAGCATTTT	CASSRGTVDNQPQHF
TRBD2	NA	TRBV4-1	TRBJ2-5	TGCGCCAGCAGCCAAGTAACTAGCGGGGCCGTTGGGACCCAGTACTTC	CASSQVTSGAVGTQYF
TRBD2	NA	TRBV6-1	TRBJ2-3	TGTGCCAGCAGTGAATATTCAGGCGGGAGAGAGACAGATACGCAGTATTTT	CASSEYSGGRETDTQYF
NA	few	TRBV15	TRBJ2-5	TGTGCCACCGGCGGGGCCATACAAGAGACCCAGTACTTC	CATGGAIQETQYF
NA	NA	TRBV2	TRBJ1-6	TGTGCCAGCAGTGAGGCGGGGGATAATTCACCCCTCCACTTT	CASSEAGDNSPLHF